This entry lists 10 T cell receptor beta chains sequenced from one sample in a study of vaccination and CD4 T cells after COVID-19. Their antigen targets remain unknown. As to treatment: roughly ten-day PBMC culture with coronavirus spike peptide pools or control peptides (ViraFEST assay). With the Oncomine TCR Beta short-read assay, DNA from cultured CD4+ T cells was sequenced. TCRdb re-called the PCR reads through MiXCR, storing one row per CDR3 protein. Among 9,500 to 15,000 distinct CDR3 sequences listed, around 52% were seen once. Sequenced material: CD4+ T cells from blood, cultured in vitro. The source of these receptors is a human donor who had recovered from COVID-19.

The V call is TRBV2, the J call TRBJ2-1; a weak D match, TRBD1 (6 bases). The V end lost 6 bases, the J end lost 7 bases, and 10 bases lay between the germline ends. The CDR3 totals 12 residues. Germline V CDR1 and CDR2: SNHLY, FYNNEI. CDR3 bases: TGTGCCAGCAGAAAAGGGGGTAATGAGCAGTTCTTC. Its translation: CASRKGGNEQFF. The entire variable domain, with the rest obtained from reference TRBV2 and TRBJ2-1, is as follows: EPEVTQTPSHQVTQMGQEVILRCVPISNHLYFYWYRQILGQKVEFLVSFYNNEISEKSEIFDDQFSVERPDGSNFTLKIRSTKLEDSAMYFCASRKGGNEQFFGPGTRLTVL.

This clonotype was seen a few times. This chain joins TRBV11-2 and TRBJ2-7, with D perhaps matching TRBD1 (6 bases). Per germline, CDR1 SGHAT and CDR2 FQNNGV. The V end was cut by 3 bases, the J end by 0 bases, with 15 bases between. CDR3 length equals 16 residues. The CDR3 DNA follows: TGTGCCAGCAGCTTCCTGACAGGCCGTTCCTCCTACGAGCAGTACTTC. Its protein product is CASSFLTGRSSYEQYF.

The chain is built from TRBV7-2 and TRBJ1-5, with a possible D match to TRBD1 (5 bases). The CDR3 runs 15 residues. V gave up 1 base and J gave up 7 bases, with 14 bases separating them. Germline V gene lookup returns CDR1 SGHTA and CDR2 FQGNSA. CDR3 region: CASSLGGERDQPQHF. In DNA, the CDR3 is TGTGCCAGCAGCTTAGGCGGGGAGAGGGACCAGCCCCAGCATTTT.

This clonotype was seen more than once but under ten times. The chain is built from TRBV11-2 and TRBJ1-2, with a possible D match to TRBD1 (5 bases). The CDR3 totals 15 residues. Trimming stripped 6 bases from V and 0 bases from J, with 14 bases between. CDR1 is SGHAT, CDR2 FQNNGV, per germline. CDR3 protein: CASSSLRTPNYGYTF. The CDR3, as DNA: TGTGCCAGCAGTTCTCTCAGGACACCTAACTATGGCTACACCTTC.

The CDR3 nucleotides read TGCGCCAGCAGCTTTGGGGGAACTGAAGCTTTCTTT. Its translation: CASSFGGTEAFF. The chain uses TRBV5-1 and TRBJ1-1, with TRBD1 as a possible D gene (5 bases). The germline V and J ends were trimmed by 2 bases and 5 bases, with 7 bases remaining between them. Germline V gene lookup returns CDR1 SGHRS and CDR2 YFSETQ. There are 12 residues in the CDR3.

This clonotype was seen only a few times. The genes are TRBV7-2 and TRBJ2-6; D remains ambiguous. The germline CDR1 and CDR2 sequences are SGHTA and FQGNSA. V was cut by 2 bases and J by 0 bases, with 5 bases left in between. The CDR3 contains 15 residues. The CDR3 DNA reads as TGTGCCAGCAGCTTAAGGAGCTCTGGGGCCAACGTCCTGACTTTC. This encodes CASSLRSSGANVLTF.

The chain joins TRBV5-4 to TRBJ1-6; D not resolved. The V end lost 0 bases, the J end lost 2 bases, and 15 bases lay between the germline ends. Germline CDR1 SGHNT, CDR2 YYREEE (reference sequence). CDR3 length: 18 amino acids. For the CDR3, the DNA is TGTGCCAGCAGCTTGGGACCTCTTAGAGGAGCCTATAATTCACCCCTCCACTTT. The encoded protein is CASSLGPLRGAYNSPLHF. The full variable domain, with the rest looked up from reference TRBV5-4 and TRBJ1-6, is ETGVTQSPTHLIKTRGQQVTLRCSSQSGHNTVSWYQQALGQGPQFIFQYYREEENGRGNFPPRFSGLQFPNYSSELNVNALELDDSALYLCASSLGPLRGAYNSPLHFGNGTRLTVT.

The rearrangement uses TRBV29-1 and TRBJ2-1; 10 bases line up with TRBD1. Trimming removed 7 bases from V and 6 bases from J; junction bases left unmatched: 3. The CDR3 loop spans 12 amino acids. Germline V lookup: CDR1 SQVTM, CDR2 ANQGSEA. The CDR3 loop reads CSGWDRGNEQFF. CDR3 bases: TGCAGCGGATGGGACAGGGGCAATGAGCAGTTCTTC.

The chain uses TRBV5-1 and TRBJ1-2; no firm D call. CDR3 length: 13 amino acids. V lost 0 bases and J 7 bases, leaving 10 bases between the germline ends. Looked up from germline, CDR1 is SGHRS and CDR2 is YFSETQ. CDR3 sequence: CASSLGRSGGYTF. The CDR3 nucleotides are TGCGCCAGCAGCTTGGGGAGGTCTGGTGGCTACACCTTC.

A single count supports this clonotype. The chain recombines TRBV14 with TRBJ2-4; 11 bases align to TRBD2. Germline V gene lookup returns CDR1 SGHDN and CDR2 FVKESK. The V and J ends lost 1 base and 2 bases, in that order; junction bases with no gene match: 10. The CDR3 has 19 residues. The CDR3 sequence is CASSQVSLAGGRTKNIQYF. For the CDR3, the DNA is TGTGCCAGCAGCCAAGTATCTCTAGCGGGGGGTCGCACCAAAAACATTCAGTACTTC. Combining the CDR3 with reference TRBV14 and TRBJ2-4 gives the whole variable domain EAGVTQFPSHSVIEKGQTVTLRCDPISGHDNLYWYRRVMGKEIKFLLHFVKESKQDESGMPNNRFLAERTGGTYSTLKVQPAELEDSGVYFCASSQVSLAGGRTKNIQYFGAGTRLSVL.